The clone carrying this T cell receptor beta chain has ten or more counts. J was trimmed by 6 bases and V by 0 bases; bases with no gene match: 8. Germline values: CDR1 MGHRA, CDR2 YSYEKL. The CDR3 runs to 17 residues. The data originate from a study of identical twins. TCRdb used MiXCR to reprocess the 5' RACE reads, holding one entry per CDR3 protein. The repertoire holds 140,000 to 150,000 distinct CDR3 sequences, with roughly 3.2% as singletons. The chain carries TRBV4-1 and TRBJ2-3; 11 nucleotides line up with TRBD2. Sample: memory T cells sorted from blood. The clonotype was recovered from a man aged 18 to 30 in good health. CDR3 DNA: TGCGCCAGCAGCCAAGATGGAGGTAGCGGGAGGGCGGATACGCAGTATTTT. Translating gives CASSQDGGSGRADTQYF.